This TCR beta chain was sequenced in a study of human T cells and chemical hapten exposure. Points from the study as a whole: No shift was seen in TCRs above 1 in 1000 frequency with DPC sensitization. Significantly more large CDR3 similarity clusters were formed by expanded TCRs than by controls.

Individual cDNA molecules received unique molecular identifiers in the library. TCRdb passed the RACE reads through MiXCR, listing each CDR3 protein once. The sample has a few hundred thousand distinct CDR3 sequences, 7.5% to 10% seen once; the top ten hold 2.3%. There are many counts of this clonotype. The antigen remains undetermined. This CDR3 is 16 amino acids long. Trimming cost V 5 bases and J 6 bases; bases outside gene matches: 15. Per germline, CDR1 MNHNS and CDR2 SASEGT. Regarding time point: pre-sensitization, week 0. As for treatment: therapeutic diphenylcyclopropenone sensitization with weekly scalp DPC. Phlebotomy was performed prior to application of every patch test.

The J gene is TRBJ1-1, the V gene TRBV6-1; TRBD1 matches 7 bases. The sample here was whole blood, taken in connection with sensitization to the hapten diphenylcyclopropenone (DPC). The sequence came from a woman between 40 and 55 years old with alopecia areata. Some clones in this sample may be carry-over from other donors' samples. The CDR3 protein is CASSNTGAARAAEAFF. Written as DNA, the CDR3 is TGTGCCAGCAGTAACACAGGGGCCGCAAGGGCTGCTGAAGCTTTCTTT.